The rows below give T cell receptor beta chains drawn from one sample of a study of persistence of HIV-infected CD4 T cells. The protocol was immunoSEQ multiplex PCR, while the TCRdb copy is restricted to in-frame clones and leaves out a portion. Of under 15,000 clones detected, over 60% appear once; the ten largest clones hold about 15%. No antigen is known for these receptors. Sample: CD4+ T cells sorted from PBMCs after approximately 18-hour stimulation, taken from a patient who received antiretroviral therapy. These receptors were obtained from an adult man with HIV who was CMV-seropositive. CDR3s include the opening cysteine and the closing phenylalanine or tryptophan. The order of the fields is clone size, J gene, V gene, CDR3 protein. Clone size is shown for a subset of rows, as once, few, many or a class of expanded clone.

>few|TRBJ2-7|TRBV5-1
CASSLRGDFGYEQYF
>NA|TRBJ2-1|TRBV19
CASSSGEGNEQFF
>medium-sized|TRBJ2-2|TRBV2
CASSPLRTGELFF
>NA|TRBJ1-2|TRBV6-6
CASSPLGQGGLNYGYTF
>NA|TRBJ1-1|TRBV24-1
CATSENTEAFF
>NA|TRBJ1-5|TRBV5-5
CASSFQGGDQPQHF
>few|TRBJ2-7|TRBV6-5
CASSWDRGYEQYF
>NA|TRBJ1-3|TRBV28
CASSFPGAHGNTIYF
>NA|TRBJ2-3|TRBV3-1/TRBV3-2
CASSRGGDDTQYF
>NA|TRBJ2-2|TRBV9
CASSAAVGDTGELFF
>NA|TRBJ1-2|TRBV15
CATSERVTYSYGYTF
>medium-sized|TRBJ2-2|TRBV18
CASSPPGRSTGELFF
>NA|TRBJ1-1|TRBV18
CASSPGQRGTEAFF
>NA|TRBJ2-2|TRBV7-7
CASSLLAGAVNTGELFF
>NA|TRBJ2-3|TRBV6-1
CASSEALGGPWTDTQYF
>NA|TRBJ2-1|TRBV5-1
CASSIGQNSYNEQFF
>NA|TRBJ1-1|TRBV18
CASSPRQGDTEAFF
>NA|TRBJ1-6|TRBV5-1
CASSLTDDSPLHF
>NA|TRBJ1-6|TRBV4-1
CASSSTHQGLSDNSPLHF
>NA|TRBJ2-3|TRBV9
CASRPLGADWRVDTQYF
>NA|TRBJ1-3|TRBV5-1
CASSIDTGGAGNTIYF
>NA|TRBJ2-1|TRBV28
CASSYSRQGFNEQFF
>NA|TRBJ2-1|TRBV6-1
CASSDGYPQMQGRKIGEQFF
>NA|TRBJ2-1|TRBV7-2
CASSLPRGGNNEQFF
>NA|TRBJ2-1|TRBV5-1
CASSLRQGSDNEQFF
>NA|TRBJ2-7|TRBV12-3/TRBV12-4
CASSKQGAHEQYF
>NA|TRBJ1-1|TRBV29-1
CSVELAGRQNTEAFF
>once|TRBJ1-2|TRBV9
CASSLPRGHGYTF
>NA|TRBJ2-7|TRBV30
CACRDTNYEQYF
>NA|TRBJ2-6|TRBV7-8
CASSSQSIVFGANVLTF
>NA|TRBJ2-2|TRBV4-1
CASSQVTGELFF